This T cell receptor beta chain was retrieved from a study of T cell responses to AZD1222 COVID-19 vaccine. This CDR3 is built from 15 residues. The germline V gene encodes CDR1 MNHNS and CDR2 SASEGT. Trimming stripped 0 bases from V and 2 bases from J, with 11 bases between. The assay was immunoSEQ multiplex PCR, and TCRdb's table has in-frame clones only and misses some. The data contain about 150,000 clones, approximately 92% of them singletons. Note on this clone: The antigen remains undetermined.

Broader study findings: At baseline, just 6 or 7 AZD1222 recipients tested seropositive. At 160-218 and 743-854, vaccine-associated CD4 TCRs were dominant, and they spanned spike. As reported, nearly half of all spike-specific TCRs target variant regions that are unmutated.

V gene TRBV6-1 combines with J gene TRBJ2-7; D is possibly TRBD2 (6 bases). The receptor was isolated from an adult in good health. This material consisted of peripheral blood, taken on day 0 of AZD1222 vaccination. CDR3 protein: CASSEAGLITYEQYF. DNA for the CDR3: TGTGCCAGCAGTGAAGCGGGACTGATTACCTACGAGCAGTACTTC.